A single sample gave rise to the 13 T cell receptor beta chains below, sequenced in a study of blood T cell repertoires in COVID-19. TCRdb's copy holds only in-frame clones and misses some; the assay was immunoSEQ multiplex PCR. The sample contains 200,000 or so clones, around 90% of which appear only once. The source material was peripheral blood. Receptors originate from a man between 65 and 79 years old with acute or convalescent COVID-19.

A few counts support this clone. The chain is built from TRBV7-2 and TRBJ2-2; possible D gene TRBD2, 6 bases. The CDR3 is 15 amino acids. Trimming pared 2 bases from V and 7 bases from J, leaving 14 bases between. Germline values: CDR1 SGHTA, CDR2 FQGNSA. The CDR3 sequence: CASSLIRGAGGELFF. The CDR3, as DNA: TGTGCCAGCAGCTTAATTAGGGGAGCGGGCGGGGAGCTGTTTTTT.

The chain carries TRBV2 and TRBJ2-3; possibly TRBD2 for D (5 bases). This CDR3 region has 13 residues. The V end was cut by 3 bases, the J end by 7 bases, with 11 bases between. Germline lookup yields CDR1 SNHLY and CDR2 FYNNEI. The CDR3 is CASSEDLVNTQYF. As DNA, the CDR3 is TGTGCCAGCAGTGAGGACTTGGTAAATACGCAGTATTTT.

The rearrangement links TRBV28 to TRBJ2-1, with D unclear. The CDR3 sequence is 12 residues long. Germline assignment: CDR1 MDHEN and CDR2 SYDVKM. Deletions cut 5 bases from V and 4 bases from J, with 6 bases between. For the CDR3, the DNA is TGTGCCAGCAGTCCCAATTACAATGAGCAGTTCTTC. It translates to CASSPNYNEQFF.

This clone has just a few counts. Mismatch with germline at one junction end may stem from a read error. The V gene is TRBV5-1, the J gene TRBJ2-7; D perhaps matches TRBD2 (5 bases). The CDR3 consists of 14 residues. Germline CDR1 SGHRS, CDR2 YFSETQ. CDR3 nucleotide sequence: TGCGCCAGCAGTTTGGGGAGCGGACTCTACGAGCAGTACTTC. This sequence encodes CASSLGSGLYEQYF.

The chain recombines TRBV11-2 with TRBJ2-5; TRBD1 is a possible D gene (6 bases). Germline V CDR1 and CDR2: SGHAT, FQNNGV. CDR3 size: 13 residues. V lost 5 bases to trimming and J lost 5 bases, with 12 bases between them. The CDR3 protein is CASSQGIRETQYF. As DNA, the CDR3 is TGTGCCAGCAGCCAGGGGATCCGGGAGACCCAGTACTTC.

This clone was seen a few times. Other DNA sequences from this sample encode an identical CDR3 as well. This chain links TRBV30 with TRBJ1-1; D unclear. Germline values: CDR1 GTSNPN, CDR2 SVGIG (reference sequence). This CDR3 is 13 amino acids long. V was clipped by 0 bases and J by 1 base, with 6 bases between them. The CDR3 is CAWSVRENTEAFF. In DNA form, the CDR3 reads TGTGCCTGGAGTGTTCGGGAGAACACTGAAGCTTTCTTT. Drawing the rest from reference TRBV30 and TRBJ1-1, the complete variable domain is SQTIHQWPATLVQPVGSPLSLECTVEGTSNPNLYWYRQAAGRGLQLLFYSVGIGQISSEVPQNLSASRPQDRQFILSSKKLLLSDSGFYLCAWSVRENTEAFFGQGTRLTVV.

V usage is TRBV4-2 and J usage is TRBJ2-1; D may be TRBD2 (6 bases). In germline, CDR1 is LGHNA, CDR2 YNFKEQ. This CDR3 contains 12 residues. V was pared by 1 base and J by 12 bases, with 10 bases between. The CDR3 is CASSQGRVGQFF. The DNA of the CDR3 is TGTGCCAGCAGCCAAGGGAGGGTAGGGCAGTTCTTC.

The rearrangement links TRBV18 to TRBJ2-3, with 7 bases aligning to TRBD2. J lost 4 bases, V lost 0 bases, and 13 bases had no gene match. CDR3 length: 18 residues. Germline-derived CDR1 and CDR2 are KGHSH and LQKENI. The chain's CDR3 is CASSPPLSLAVHADTQYF. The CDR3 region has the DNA TGTGCCAGCTCACCACCGCTGTCCCTAGCGGTCCACGCAGATACGCAGTATTTT.

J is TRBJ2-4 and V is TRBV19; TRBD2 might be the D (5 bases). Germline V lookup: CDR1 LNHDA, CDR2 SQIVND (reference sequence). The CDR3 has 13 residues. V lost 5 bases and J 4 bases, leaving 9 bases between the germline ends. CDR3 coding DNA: TGTGCCAGTAGTGTTAGGACTAAAAACATTCAGTACTTC. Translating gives CASSVRTKNIQYF. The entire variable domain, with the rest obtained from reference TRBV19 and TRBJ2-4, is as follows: DGGITQSPKYLFRKEGQNVTLSCEQNLNHDAMYWYRQDPGQGLRLIYYSQIVNDFQKGDIAEGYSVSREKKESFPLTVTSAQKNPTAFYLCASSVRTKNIQYFGAGTRLSVL.

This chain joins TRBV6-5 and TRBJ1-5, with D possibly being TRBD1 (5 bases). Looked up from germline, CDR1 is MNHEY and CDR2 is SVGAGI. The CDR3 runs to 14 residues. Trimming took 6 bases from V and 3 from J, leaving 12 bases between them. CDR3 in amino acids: CASRGRALNQPQHF. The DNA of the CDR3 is TGTGCCAGCAGGGGCAGGGCTCTCAATCAGCCCCAGCATTTT.

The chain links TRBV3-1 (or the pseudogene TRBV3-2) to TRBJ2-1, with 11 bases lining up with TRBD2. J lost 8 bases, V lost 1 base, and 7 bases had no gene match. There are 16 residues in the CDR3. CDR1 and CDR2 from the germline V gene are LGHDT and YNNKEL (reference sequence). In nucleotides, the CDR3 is TGTGCCAGCAGCCAAGGGGGGCTAGCGGGAGGATATGAGCAGTTCTTC. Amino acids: CASSQGGLAGGYEQFF.

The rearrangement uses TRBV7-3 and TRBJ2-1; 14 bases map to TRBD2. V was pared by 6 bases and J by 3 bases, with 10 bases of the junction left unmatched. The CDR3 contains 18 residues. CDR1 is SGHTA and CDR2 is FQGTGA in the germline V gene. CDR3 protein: CASSPRGLAGVGYNEQFF. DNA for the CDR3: TGTGCCAGCAGTCCAAGGGGACTAGCGGGAGTTGGCTACAATGAGCAGTTCTTC.

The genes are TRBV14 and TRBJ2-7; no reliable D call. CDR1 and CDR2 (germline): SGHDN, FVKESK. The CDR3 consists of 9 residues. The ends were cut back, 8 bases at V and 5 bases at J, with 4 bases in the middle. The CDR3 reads CASCNEQYF. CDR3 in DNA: TGTGCCAGCTGTAACGAGCAGTACTTC.